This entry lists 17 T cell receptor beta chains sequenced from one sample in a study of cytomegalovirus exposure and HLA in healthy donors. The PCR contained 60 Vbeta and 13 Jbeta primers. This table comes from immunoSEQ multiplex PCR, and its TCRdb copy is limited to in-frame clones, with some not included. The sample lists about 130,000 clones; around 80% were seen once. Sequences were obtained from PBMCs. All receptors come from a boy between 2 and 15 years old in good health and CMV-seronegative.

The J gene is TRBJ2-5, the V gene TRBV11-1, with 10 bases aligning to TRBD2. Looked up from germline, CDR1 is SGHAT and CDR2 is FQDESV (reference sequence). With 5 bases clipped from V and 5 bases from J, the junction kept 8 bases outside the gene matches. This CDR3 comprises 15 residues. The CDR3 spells CASSASGGVGETQYF. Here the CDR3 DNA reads TGTGCCAGCAGCGCTAGCGGGGGAGTCGGGGAGACCCAGTACTTC. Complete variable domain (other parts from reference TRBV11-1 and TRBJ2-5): EAEVAQSPRYKITEKSQAVAFWCDPISGHATLYWYRQILGQGPELLVQFQDESVVDDSQLPKDRFSAERLKGVDSTLKIQPAELGDSAMYLCASSASGGVGETQYFGPGTRLLVL.

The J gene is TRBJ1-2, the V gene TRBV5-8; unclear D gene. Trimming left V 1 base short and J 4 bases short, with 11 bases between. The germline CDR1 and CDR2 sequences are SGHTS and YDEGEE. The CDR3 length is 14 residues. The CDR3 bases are TGTGCCAGCAGCTTGATTCGGGGAGGCTATGGCTACACCTTC. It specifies CASSLIRGGYGYTF.

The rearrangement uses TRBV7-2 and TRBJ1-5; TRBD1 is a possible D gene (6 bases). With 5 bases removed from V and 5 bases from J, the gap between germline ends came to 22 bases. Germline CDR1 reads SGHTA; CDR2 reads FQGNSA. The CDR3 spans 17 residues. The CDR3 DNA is TGTGCCAGCAGCCTACTACTCTCAGGGGCCTCCGATCAGCCCCAGCATTTT. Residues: CASSLLLSGASDQPQHF.

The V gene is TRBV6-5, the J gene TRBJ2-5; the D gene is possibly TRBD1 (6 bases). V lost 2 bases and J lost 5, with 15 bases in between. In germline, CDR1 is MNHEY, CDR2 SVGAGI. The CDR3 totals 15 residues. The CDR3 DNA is TGTGCCAGCAGTTACACCGGGGCCCAGGGGGAGACCCAGTACTTC. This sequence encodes CASSYTGAQGETQYF.

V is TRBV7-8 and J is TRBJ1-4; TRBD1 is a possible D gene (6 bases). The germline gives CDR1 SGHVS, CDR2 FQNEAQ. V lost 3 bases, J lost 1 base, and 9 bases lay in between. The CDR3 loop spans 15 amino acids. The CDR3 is CASSFTGITNEKLFF. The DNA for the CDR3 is TGTGCCAGCAGCTTTACAGGGATAACTAATGAAAAACTGTTTTTT.

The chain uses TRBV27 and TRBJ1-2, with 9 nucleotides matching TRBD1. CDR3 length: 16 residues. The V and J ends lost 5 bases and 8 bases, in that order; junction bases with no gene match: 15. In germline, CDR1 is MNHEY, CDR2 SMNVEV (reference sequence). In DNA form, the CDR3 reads TGTGCCAGCAGTCCTCTTCAAGGGGGACAGGGACAGGGCTACACCTTC. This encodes CASSPLQGGQGQGYTF.

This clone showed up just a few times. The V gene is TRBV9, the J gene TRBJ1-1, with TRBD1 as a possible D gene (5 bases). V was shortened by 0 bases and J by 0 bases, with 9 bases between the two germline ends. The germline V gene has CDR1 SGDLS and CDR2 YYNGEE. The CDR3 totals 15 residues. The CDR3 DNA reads TGTGCCAGCAGCGTAGAAGGACACTTGAACACTGAAGCTTTCTTT. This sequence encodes CASSVEGHLNTEAFF. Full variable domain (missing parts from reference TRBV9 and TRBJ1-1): DSGVTQTPKHLITATGQRVTLRCSPRSGDLSVYWYQQSLDQGLQFLIQYYNGEERAKGNILERFSAQQFPDLHSELNLSSLELGDSALYFCASSVEGHLNTEAFFGQGTRLTVV.

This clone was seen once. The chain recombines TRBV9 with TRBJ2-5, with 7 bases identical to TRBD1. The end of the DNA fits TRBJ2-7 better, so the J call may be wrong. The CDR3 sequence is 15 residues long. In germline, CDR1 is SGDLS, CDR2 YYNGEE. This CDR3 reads CASSVGTDSSYEQYF. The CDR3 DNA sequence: TGTGCCAGCAGCGTCGGGACAGATTCCTCCTACGAGCAGTACTTC.

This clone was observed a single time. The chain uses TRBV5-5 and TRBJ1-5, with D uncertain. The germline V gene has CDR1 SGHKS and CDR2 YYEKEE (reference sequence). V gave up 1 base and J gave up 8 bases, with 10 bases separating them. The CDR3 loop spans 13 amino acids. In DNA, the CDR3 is TGTGCCAGCAGCTTGAATTTCGTAAAGCCCCAGCATTTT. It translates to CASSLNFVKPQHF.

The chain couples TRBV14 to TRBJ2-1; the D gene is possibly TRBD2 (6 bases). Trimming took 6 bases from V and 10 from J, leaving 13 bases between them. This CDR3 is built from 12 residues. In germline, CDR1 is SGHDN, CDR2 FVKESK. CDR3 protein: CASRRGAGEQFF. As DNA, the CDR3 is TGTGCCAGCAGACGCGGGGCTGGGGAGCAGTTCTTC.

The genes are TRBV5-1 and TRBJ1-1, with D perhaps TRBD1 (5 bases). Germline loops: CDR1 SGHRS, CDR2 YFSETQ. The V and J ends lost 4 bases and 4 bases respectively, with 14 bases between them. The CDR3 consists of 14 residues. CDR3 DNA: TGCGCCAGCAGCGGGGAGGGGCGTCCCACTGAAGCTTTCTTT. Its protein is CASSGEGRPTEAFF.

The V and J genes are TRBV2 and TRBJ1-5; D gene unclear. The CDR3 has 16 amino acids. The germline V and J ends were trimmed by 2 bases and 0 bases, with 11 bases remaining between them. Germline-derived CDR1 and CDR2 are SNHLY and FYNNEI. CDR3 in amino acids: CASSESRGYSNQPQHF. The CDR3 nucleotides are TGTGCCAGCAGTGAAAGCCGCGGTTATAGCAATCAGCCCCAGCATTTT.

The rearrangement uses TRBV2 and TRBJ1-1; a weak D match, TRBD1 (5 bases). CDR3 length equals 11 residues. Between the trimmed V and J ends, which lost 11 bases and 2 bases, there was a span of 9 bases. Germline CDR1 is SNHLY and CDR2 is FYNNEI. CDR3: CAVTANTEAFF. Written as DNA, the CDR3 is TGTGCCGTGACAGCTAACACTGAAGCTTTCTTT.

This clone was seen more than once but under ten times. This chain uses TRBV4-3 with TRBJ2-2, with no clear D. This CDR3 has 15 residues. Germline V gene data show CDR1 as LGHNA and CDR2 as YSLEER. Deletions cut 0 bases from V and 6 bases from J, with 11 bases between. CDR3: CASSQDSGSAGELFF. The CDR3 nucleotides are TGCGCCAGCAGCCAAGATTCAGGATCGGCCGGGGAGCTGTTTTTT.

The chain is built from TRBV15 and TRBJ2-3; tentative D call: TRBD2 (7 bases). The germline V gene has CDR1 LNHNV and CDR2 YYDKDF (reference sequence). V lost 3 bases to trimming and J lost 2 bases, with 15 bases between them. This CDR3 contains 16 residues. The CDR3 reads CATSSGRGPYTDTQYF. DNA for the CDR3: TGTGCCACCAGCAGCGGGCGGGGGCCGTACACAGATACGCAGTATTTT. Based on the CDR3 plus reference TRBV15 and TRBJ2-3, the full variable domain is DAMVIQNPRYQVTQFGKPVTLSCSQTLNHNVMYWYQQKSSQAPKLLFHYYDKDFNNEADTPDNFQSRRPNTSFCFLDIRSPGLGDTAMYLCATSSGRGPYTDTQYFGPGTRLTVL.

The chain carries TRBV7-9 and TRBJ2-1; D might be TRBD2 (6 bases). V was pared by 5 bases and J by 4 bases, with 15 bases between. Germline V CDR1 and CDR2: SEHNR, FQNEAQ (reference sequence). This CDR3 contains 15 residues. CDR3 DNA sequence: TGTGCCAGCAGCCTTAACCGGGGGAGTTACAATGAGCAGTTCTTC. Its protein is CASSLNRGSYNEQFF.

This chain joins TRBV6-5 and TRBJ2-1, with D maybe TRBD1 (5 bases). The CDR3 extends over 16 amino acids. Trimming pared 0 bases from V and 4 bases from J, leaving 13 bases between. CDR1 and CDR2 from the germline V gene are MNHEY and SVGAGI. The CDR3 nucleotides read TGTGCCAGCAGTTACTCCCTTCTTACAGGATACAATGAGCAGTTCTTC. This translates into CASSYSLLTGYNEQFF.